Listed below are T cell receptor beta chains from one sample, sequenced in a study of CD8 T cells in Susac syndrome. Each CDR3 protein gets one entry after TCRdb re-called the immunoSEQ multiplex PCR reads with MiXCR. The data hold under 200,000 distinct CDR3 sequences, with almost 96% observed a single time. What was sequenced was CD4+ T cells from PBMCs. The receptors originated from a human donor with Susac syndrome. Each CDR3 is given with its conserved first and last residue. D genes are given only for firm matches. Clone size, where shown, is once, few, many, or a class for clones that have expanded.

clone size,V gene,J gene,CDR3 length,D gene,CDR3 DNA,CDR3 protein
NA,TRBV2,TRBJ1-2,13,NA,TGTGCCAGCAGTGAGGACATTAACTATGGCTACACCTTC,CASSEDINYGYTF
NA,TRBV30,TRBJ1-2,13,NA,TGTGCCTGGAGTCCGGTAGCTAACTATGGCTACACCTTC,CAWSPVANYGYTF
NA,TRBV29-1,TRBJ2-7,13,TRBD2,TGCAGCGCCCCTGGGGGGGGTTCCTACGAGCAGTACTTC,CSAPGGGSYEQYF
NA,TRBV16,TRBJ1-2,14,NA,TGTGCCAGCACCCCACGGGGGGGGAACTATGGCTACACCTTC,CASTPRGGNYGYTF
NA,TRBV29-1,TRBJ1-2,11,NA,TGCAGCGTTGAGGAATTCTATGGCTACACCTTC,CSVEEFYGYTF
NA,TRBV15,TRBJ2-1,17,TRBD1,TGTGCCACCAGGTCGCCGGGACAGGGGGCGGTGGGCTATGAGCAGTTCTTC,CATRSPGQGAVGYEQFF
NA,TRBV7-3,TRBJ2-3,16,TRBD2,TGTGCCAGCAGCTTCCGACTAGCGGGGGAAACAGATACGCAGTATTTT,CASSFRLAGETDTQYF
NA,TRBV29-1,TRBJ2-3,13,NA,TGCAGCGTGGACGGGGGCGGCGCAGATACGCAGTATTTT,CSVDGGGADTQYF
NA,TRBV5-1,TRBJ1-2,14,NA,TGCGCCAGCAGCTTGGCCGGAGTGGGGGATGGCTACACCTTC,CASSLAGVGDGYTF
NA,TRBV6-4,TRBJ1-2,13,NA,TGTGCCAGCAGTGACGAAGGGACTGGAGGCTACACCTTC,CASSDEGTGGYTF
NA,TRBV5-4,TRBJ1-6,14,NA,TGTGCCAGCAGCTTGGATTCGGGATTGGCGCCCCTCCACTTT,CASSLDSGLAPLHF
NA,TRBV30,TRBJ2-3,11,NA,TGTGCCTGGAGGGCAGAGGCTACGCAGTATTTT,CAWRAEATQYF
NA,TRBV5-1,TRBJ1-1,14,NA,TGCGCCAGCAGCTACGGACAGAGGAACACTGAAGCTTTCTTT,CASSYGQRNTEAFF
NA,TRBV29-1,TRBJ2-5,14,NA,TGCAGCGTTGACAAGGCGGGGACCCAAGAGACCCAGTACTTC,CSVDKAGTQETQYF
NA,TRBV29-1,TRBJ2-7,12,TRBD1,TGCAGCGCGGGACAGGTCCCATACGAGCAGTACTTC,CSAGQVPYEQYF
once,TRBV5-6,TRBJ2-7,15,NA,TGTGCCAGCAGCTTGGGTCCAGGGGGGATCTACGAGCAGTACTTC,CASSLGPGGIYEQYF
NA,TRBV5-1,TRBJ2-2,16,NA,TGCGCCAGCAGCCCCTTAGCGGTCCCGAACACCGGGGAGCTGTTTTTT,CASSPLAVPNTGELFF